This entry lists 22 T cell receptor beta chains sequenced from one sample in a study of T cells after yellow fever vaccination. MiXCR, applied by TCRdb to the 5' RACE reads, yields one record per CDR3 protein. This sample has hundreds of thousands of distinct CDR3 sequences, with around an eighth found just once. The material sequenced was CD4+ T cells sorted from PBMCs, taken 15 days after the yellow fever booster vaccination. Receptors were obtained from a man between 18 and 29 years old who received the YFV17D yellow fever vaccine.

This clonotype was seen just once. This chain uses TRBV11-2 with TRBJ2-3; D not resolved. CDR3 length: 14 residues. Looked up from germline, CDR1 is SGHAT and CDR2 is FQNNGV. Trimming pared 3 bases from V and 2 bases from J, leaving 9 bases between. CDR3 protein: CASSLGTPTDTQYF. CDR3 sequence (DNA): TGTGCCAGCAGCTTGGGTACCCCCACAGATACGCAGTATTTT.

The V and J genes are TRBV11-1 and TRBJ2-1, with D maybe TRBD1 (6 bases). The CDR3 has 12 residues. Germline V CDR1 and CDR2: SGHAT, FQDESV (reference sequence). Deletions cut 5 bases from V and 8 bases from J, with 10 bases between. The CDR3 nucleotides read TGTGCCAGCAGCGTCAGGGGAGATGAGCAGTTCTTC. As protein: CASSVRGDEQFF.

The table lists this clonotype with a few counts. This sequence joins TRBV4-1 and TRBJ2-1; D is unclear. Germline V lookup: CDR1 MGHRA, CDR2 YSYEKL. The V gene lost 0 bases and the J gene lost 10 bases, with 7 bases spanning the gap. The CDR3 is 12 residues long. In DNA form, the CDR3 reads TGCGCCAGCAGCCAAGAAACGAAAGAGCAGTTCTTC. It yields the protein CASSQETKEQFF.

The chain is built from TRBV7-2 and TRBJ2-5; no reliable D call. Germline loops: CDR1 SGHTA, CDR2 FQGNSA. Between the trimmed V and J ends, which lost 1 base and 5 bases, there was a span of 17 bases. CDR3 length equals 16 residues. In DNA, the CDR3 is TGTGCCAGCAGCTTAGGGATTCAGGTTGAGTGGGAGACCCAGTACTTC. Translating it yields CASSLGIQVEWETQYF.

This clonotype has more than one count but fewer than ten. This chain uses TRBV30 with TRBJ1-2; TRBD1 matches 7 bases. The V segment lost 2 bases and the J segment 10 bases; nucleotides outside the gene matches: 10. The CDR3 consists of 13 residues. The V gene's germline CDR1 is GTSNPN and CDR2 SVGIG (reference sequence). The CDR3 bases are TGTGCCTGGAGTTCCCGACAGGGTAGTTACTACACCTTC. Amino acids: CAWSSRQGSYYTF.

The rearrangement joins TRBV6-5 to TRBJ2-3, with 7 nucleotides matching TRBD2. The CDR3 consists of 14 residues. Germline V CDR1 and CDR2: MNHEY, SVGAGI. The V gene end was trimmed by 4 bases and the J gene end by 3 bases; junction bases not matched to a gene: 4. DNA of the CDR3: TGTGCCAGCAGTTCTCAACTAGCGACAGATACGCAGTATTTT. It encodes CASSSQLATDTQYF.

This clonotype was counted only a few times. The V and J genes are TRBV27 and TRBJ1-4, with 7 bases that match TRBD1. Unmatched junction bases numbered 4, after V lost 6 bases and J lost 3 bases. The CDR3 length is 14 residues. CDR1 and CDR2 (germline): MNHEY, SMNVEV (reference sequence). CDR3 loop: CASRNRGSNEKLFF. CDR3 coding DNA: TGTGCCAGCAGGAACAGGGGCTCTAATGAAAAACTGTTTTTT.

The rearrangement joins TRBV18 to TRBJ1-1; D is perhaps TRBD1 (6 bases). The ends were cut back, 2 bases at V and 6 bases at J, with 19 bases in the middle. The CDR3 totals 16 residues. In germline, CDR1 is KGHSH, CDR2 LQKENI. CDR3 sequence: CASSPGLQGWGSEAFF. In DNA, the CDR3 is TGTGCCAGCTCACCAGGGTTACAGGGATGGGGCTCTGAAGCTTTCTTT.

The chain links TRBV12-3 or TRBV12-4 to TRBJ1-2, with 8 bases aligning to TRBD1. CDR3 length equals 13 residues. Trimming cost V 8 bases and J 8 bases; bases outside gene matches: 10. CDR3 sequence: CASGHRGIGGYTF. Written as DNA, the CDR3 is TGTGCCAGCGGACACAGGGGGATCGGCGGCTACACCTTC.

This clonotype has just a few counts. This chain joins TRBV3-1 and TRBJ2-7; 8 nucleotides line up with TRBD1. The CDR3 is 13 residues long. Trimming cost V 3 bases and J 6 bases; bases outside gene matches: 4. CDR1 is LGHDT and CDR2 is YNNKEL in the germline V gene (reference sequence). The CDR3 here is CASSHGQGAEQYF. The CDR3 bases are TGTGCCAGCAGCCATGGGCAGGGGGCCGAGCAGTACTTC.

This clonotype has a handful of counts. The chain uses TRBV2 and TRBJ2-1; either TRBD1 or TRBD2 may fit D (5 bases each). Germline values: CDR1 SNHLY, CDR2 FYNNEI. V gave up 9 bases and J gave up 2 bases, with 11 bases separating them. The length of the CDR3 is 13 residues. For the CDR3, the DNA is TGTGCCAGTGCCCGGGACGCCTACAATGAGCAGTTCTTC. Protein product: CASARDAYNEQFF.

This clonotype was recorded a few times. The chain combines TRBV4-3 with TRBJ1-2, with D maybe TRBD1 (6 bases). The CDR3 runs 15 residues. The V and J ends lost 0 bases and 4 bases respectively, with 12 bases between them. Looked up from germline, CDR1 is LGHNA and CDR2 is YSLEER. The DNA of the CDR3 is TGCGCCAGCAGCCAAGATTATCAGGGGCTCTATGGCTACACCTTC. Translating it yields CASSQDYQGLYGYTF.

This clonotype was counted between two and nine times. This chain joins TRBV7-3 and TRBJ2-3, with 11 bases that match TRBD2. V was pared by 4 bases and J by 3 bases, with 3 bases of the junction left unmatched. This CDR3 is 15 amino acids long. Germline CDR1 is SGHTA and CDR2 is FQGTGA. This CDR3 reads CASSSLAGATDTQYF. CDR3 sequence (DNA): TGTGCCAGCAGCTCACTAGCGGGGGCAACAGATACGCAGTATTTT.

This clonotype was picked up many times. The chain's CDR3 is CASSQAWAIPSSGANVLTF. The CDR3 DNA reads as TGCGCCAGCAGCCAAGCCTGGGCGATCCCGAGCTCTGGGGCCAACGTCCTGACTTTC. The J gene is TRBJ2-6, the V gene TRBV4-3; D gene ambiguous. The CDR3 is 19 residues long. Trimming took off 1 base at V and 0 bases at J, with 16 bases between the two ends. CDR1 is LGHNA and CDR2 is YSLEER in the germline V gene.

This clonotype was seen ten or more times. V and J are TRBV6-5 and TRBJ1-4; no reliable D call. This CDR3 contains 12 residues. Germline V gene lookup returns CDR1 MNHEY and CDR2 SVGAGI. V lost 6 bases and J 10 bases, leaving 12 bases between the germline ends. In DNA, the CDR3 is TGTGCCAGCAGGCCTAATTGGGGAAAACTGTTTTTT. The encoded protein is CASRPNWGKLFF.

This clonotype was counted a few times. This chain joins TRBV5-6 and TRBJ2-5; TRBD2 matches at 11 bases. This CDR3 is 15 amino acids long. Germline CDR1 reads SGHDT; CDR2 reads YYEEEE. After removal of 2 bases from V and 5 bases from J, the junction contained 5 bases not matched to a gene. The CDR3 DNA reads as TGTGCCAGCAGCTTTATAGCGGGGGGGCCTGAGACCCAGTACTTC. Its translation: CASSFIAGGPETQYF.

Only a few counts were recorded for this clonotype. The CDR3 reads CASSLMSRSKYNEQFF. The DNA of the CDR3 is TGCGCCAGCAGCTTGATGAGTAGGAGCAAATACAATGAGCAGTTCTTC. J is TRBJ2-1 and V is TRBV5-1; D is ambiguous. The V gene lost 1 base and the J gene lost 4 bases, with 15 bases spanning the gap. Per the germline V gene, CDR1 is SGHRS and CDR2 is YFSETQ. The CDR3 has 16 residues. The full variable domain, its missing parts supplied by reference TRBV5-1 and TRBJ2-1, is KAGVTQTPRYLIKTRGQQVTLSCSPISGHRSVSWYQQTPGQGLQFLFEYFSETQRNKGNFPGRFSGRQFSNSRSEMNVSTLELGDSALYLCASSLMSRSKYNEQFFGPGTRLTVL.

This chain joins TRBV5-1 and TRBJ2-7, with 8 bases that match TRBD2. Trimming took 4 bases from V and 4 from J; bases not matched to a gene: 7. This CDR3 has 14 amino acids. The V gene's germline CDR1 is SGHRS and CDR2 YFSETQ. In DNA form, the CDR3 reads TGCGCCAGCAGCGGAACTAGCGGAGTTTACGAGCAGTACTTC. The encoded protein is CASSGTSGVYEQYF.

This clonotype was seen a few times. The chain couples TRBV20-1 to TRBJ2-7; no clear D. V lost 3 bases and J lost 2, with 11 bases in between. The CDR3 is 13 amino acids. Germline loops: CDR1 DFQATT, CDR2 SNEGSKA (reference sequence). The CDR3 sequence is CSASNSITYEQYF. CDR3 in DNA: TGCAGTGCTAGTAACTCCATCACCTACGAGCAGTACTTC.

This clonotype was observed a few times. J is TRBJ1-6 and V is TRBV6-5; the D gene is possibly TRBD1 (5 bases). Per the germline V gene, CDR1 is MNHEY and CDR2 is SVGAGI. The CDR3 length is 15 residues. The V gene lost 0 bases and the J gene lost 7 bases, with 10 bases spanning the gap. The CDR3 nucleotides are TGTGCCAGCAGTTACTCGGGGACCACAAATTCACCCCTCCACTTT. It specifies CASSYSGTTNSPLHF.

The chain couples TRBV7-2 to TRBJ2-3, with D uncertain. The germline V gene encodes CDR1 SGHTA and CDR2 FQGNSA. This CDR3 contains 16 residues. V lost 2 bases to trimming and J lost 3 bases, with 15 bases between them. The CDR3 is CASSLRSSVGTDTQYF. CDR3 bases: TGTGCCAGCAGCTTACGGTCCAGCGTAGGTACAGATACGCAGTATTTT.

Ten or more counts support this clonotype. V gene TRBV9 combines with J gene TRBJ2-2, with TRBD1 identical over 8 bases. The J segment lost 4 bases and the V segment lost 0 bases, leaving 5 bases of the junction unmatched. This CDR3 is 16 amino acids long. CDR1 is SGDLS and CDR2 is YYNGEE in the germline V gene. In DNA form, the CDR3 reads TGTGCCAGCAGCGTAGCTCCCGGACAGGGCACCGGGGAGCTGTTTTTT. The encoded protein is CASSVAPGQGTGELFF. Together with reference TRBV9 and TRBJ2-2, the CDR3 gives the full variable domain: DSGVTQTPKHLITATGQRVTLRCSPRSGDLSVYWYQQSLDQGLQFLIQYYNGEERAKGNILERFSAQQFPDLHSELNLSSLELGDSALYFCASSVAPGQGTGELFFGEGSRLTVL.